This is a list of T cell receptor beta chains from one sample in a study of cytomegalovirus exposure and HLA in healthy donors. Clones were read by immunoSEQ multiplex PCR, and TCRdb kept only the in-frame ones, dropping some. This table holds 60,000 to 65,000 clones. Sequenced material: PBMCs. The receptors were gathered from a woman aged 18-30 years in good health and CMV-seronegative. Each CDR3 is given with its conserved first and last residue. A D gene is named only where the DNA matches it firmly.

V gene	J gene	D gene	CDR3 DNA	CDR3 protein
TRBV9	TRBJ1-2	TRBD1	TGTGCCAGCAGCAGAGGGATGACAGGGGAATATGGCTACACCTTC	CASSRGMTGEYGYTF
TRBV6-1	TRBJ1-1	.	TGTGCCAGCAGTGATCTACCGGGACAAAGGAACACTGAAGCTTTCTTT	CASSDLPGQRNTEAFF
TRBV27	TRBJ1-2	TRBD1	TGTGCCAGCAGTTTAAGGGGGCAGAATGGCTACACCTTC	CASSLRGQNGYTF
TRBV6-1	TRBJ2-7	TRBD2	TGTGCCAGCAGTGATAGACTAGCGGGAGCCTACGAGCAGTACTTC	CASSDRLAGAYEQYF
TRBV10-3	TRBJ1-1	.	TGTGCCATCAGGCAGGGGAAAATGAACACTGAAGCTTTCTTT	CAIRQGKMNTEAFF
TRBV5-1	TRBJ2-1	TRBD1	TGCGCCAGCAGCCCCTTGACCGGGACAGGGTTGTTGAATGAGCAGTTCTTC	CASSPLTGTGLLNEQFF
TRBV28	TRBJ1-2	TRBD1	TGTGCCAGCACATCCCTGACAGGGCTCTATGGCTACACCTTC	CASTSLTGLYGYTF
TRBV27	TRBJ2-7	TRBD1	TGTGCCAGCAGTAAAGGGACAGGTCCCTACGAGCAGTACTTC	CASSKGTGPYEQYF
TRBV6-5	TRBJ2-7	TRBD2	TGTGCCAGCAGTTACCAGCGGGGGGGCTACGAGCAGTACTTC	CASSYQRGGYEQYF
TRBV27	TRBJ2-7	.	TGTGCCAGCAGTTTAAGTAGTGGGGGGACCTACGAGCAGTACTTC	CASSLSSGGTYEQYF
TRBV19	TRBJ1-1	.	TGTGCCAGTAGTATCGGGAACACTGAAGCTTTCTTT	CASSIGNTEAFF
TRBV29-1	TRBJ2-1	.	TGCAGCGGTTCTGGGGCAAATGAGCAGTTCTTC	CSGSGANEQFF
TRBV2	TRBJ2-5	.	TGTGCCAGCACCCGGTCGGGGGTGGATTTTCAAGAGACCCAGTACTTC	CASTRSGVDFQETQYF
TRBV25-1	TRBJ1-6	TRBD1	TGTGCCAGCAGCGATCCTTCCGGGACAGGAGATTCACCCCTCCACTTT	CASSDPSGTGDSPLHF
TRBV2	TRBJ2-7	TRBD1	TGTGCCAGCACCGGGACAGATAACTACGAGCAGTACTTC	CASTGTDNYEQYF
TRBV7-8	TRBJ1-3	TRBD1	TGTGCCAGCAGCCACCCCGGGACAGGGGGTAGAGAAACTGGAAACACCATATATTTT	CASSHPGTGGRETGNTIYF
TRBV7-9	TRBJ2-7	.	TGTGCCAGCAGCTTTAGCGACGAGCAGTACTTC	CASSFSDEQYF
TRBV28	TRBJ1-2	.	TGTGCCAGCATCCCGGCCCCCAGGGCGGGGGGCTACACCTTC	CASIPAPRAGGYTF
TRBV28	TRBJ2-7	.	TGTGCCAGCAGCCGAGCGAGCGACAGCTCCTACGAGCAGTACTTC	CASSRASDSSYEQYF
TRBV21-1	TRBJ1-5	.	TGTGCCAGCAGCTCTGGACCCAGGGGGGACAGGGGGCATCAGCCCCAGCATTTT	CASSSGPRGDRGHQPQHF
TRBV5-1	TRBJ2-7	TRBD1	TGCGCCAGCAGCTTGGCCTGGGGGACAGACCGCAAGGAGCAGTACTTC	CASSLAWGTDRKEQYF
TRBV5-1	TRBJ2-2	TRBD2	TGCGCCAGCAGCTCGGGACTAGCTGACGGGGAGCTGTTTTTT	CASSSGLADGELFF
TRBV18	TRBJ1-2	TRBD1	TGTGCCAGCTCAACCCGAGGGGGCGTGGACTATGGCTACACCTTC	CASSTRGGVDYGYTF
TRBV14	TRBJ2-3	.	TGTGCCAGCAGCCCCTACGACACAGATACGCAGTATTTT	CASSPYDTDTQYF
TRBV7-8	TRBJ2-5	.	TGTGCCAGCAGCTGGGGGACTTTTCCCCAAGAGACCCAGTACTTC	CASSWGTFPQETQYF
TRBV11-3	TRBJ1-1	TRBD1	TGTGCCAGCAGCTCTACAGGGGGAAGCACTGAAGCTTTCTTT	CASSSTGGSTEAFF
TRBV5-1	TRBJ2-2	TRBD2	TGCGCCAGCAGCCTGGGAGCGGGGGGGACCACCGGGGAGCTGTTTTTT	CASSLGAGGTTGELFF
TRBV6-1	TRBJ1-1	.	TGTGCCGGCGTTGACACGAACACTGAAGCTTTCTTT	CAGVDTNTEAFF
TRBV5-1	TRBJ2-1	.	TGCGCCAGCAGCGAGACAGGAGGATTTTACAATGAGCAGTTCTTC	CASSETGGFYNEQFF
TRBV5-1	TRBJ2-7	TRBD2	TGCGCCAGCCGACTAGCGGGAGTGAGCGAGCAGTACTTC	CASRLAGVSEQYF
TRBV11-2	TRBJ1-6	.	TGTGCCAGCAGCTTAGCCCCAGAAAATAATTCACCCCTCCACTTT	CASSLAPENNSPLHF
TRBV18	TRBJ2-3	TRBD1	TGTGCCAGCTCCCCCGTGGGACAGGGGGCCACAGATACGCAGTATTTT	CASSPVGQGATDTQYF
TRBV6-5	TRBJ2-7	.	TGTGCCAGCACCCGTGTCTCGGGAGAAACCTACGAGCAGTACTTC	CASTRVSGETYEQYF
TRBV5-1	TRBJ2-7	.	TGCGCCAGCAGCTTTCGCGACGAGCAGTACTTC	CASSFRDEQYF
TRBV9	TRBJ2-7	TRBD2	TGTGCCAGCAGCCCAGCTAGCGGTTCCTACGAGCAGTACTTC	CASSPASGSYEQYF
TRBV6-5	TRBJ2-7	.	TGTGCCAGCAGTCCCGGACAGACCGGATCCTACGAGCAGTACTTC	CASSPGQTGSYEQYF
TRBV25-1	TRBJ2-7	.	TGTGCCAGCGGGGTGGTCCGGGGATACGAGCAGTACTTC	CASGVVRGYEQYF
TRBV4-2	TRBJ1-2	TRBD1	TGTGCCAGCAGCCAAGACGTGAAGGGGGCGCGAGTAGGCTATGGCTACACCTTC	CASSQDVKGARVGYGYTF
TRBV5-1	TRBJ1-5	.	TGCGCCAGCAGCTTGGCCGGGGGTAGCAATCAGCCCCAGCATTTT	CASSLAGGSNQPQHF
TRBV5-1	TRBJ2-7	.	TGCGCCAGCAGCTCCACCTACTACGAGCAGTACTTC	CASSSTYYEQYF
TRBV9	TRBJ1-2	.	TGTGCCAGCAGCGTAGGATTAACTCAGGGGTCCTATGGCTACACCTTC	CASSVGLTQGSYGYTF
TRBV19	TRBJ2-7	TRBD1	TGTGCCAGTAGTATAGACTTGGGGGACAGGGGGGCCTACGAGCAGTACTTC	CASSIDLGDRGAYEQYF
TRBV25-1	TRBJ1-1	.	TGTGCCAGCAGGAGTGGCTTTACAGGGCCCCCGGGGAACACTGAAGCTTTCTTT	CASRSGFTGPPGNTEAFF
TRBV18	TRBJ1-2	.	TGTGCCAGCTCACCAAGAAGCGGAGGCGGTAATGGCTACACCTTC	CASSPRSGGGNGYTF
TRBV4-1	TRBJ2-6	TRBD1	TGCGCCAGCAGCCTCGTGACAGGGTCTGGGGCCAACGTCCTGACTTTC	CASSLVTGSGANVLTF
TRBV25-1	TRBJ2-2	TRBD1	TGTGCCAGCAGTGAGGACAGGGGAGGGCGGGAGCTGTTTTTT	CASSEDRGGRELFF
TRBV5-6	TRBJ2-2	.	TGTGCCAGCAGCTTGGGAGCCGGGGAGCTGTTTTTT	CASSLGAGELFF
TRBV4-1	TRBJ1-5	.	TGCGCCAGCAGCCAAGATGAACTCACGAATCAGCCCCAGCATTTT	CASSQDELTNQPQHF
TRBV4-2	TRBJ2-3	TRBD2	TGTGCCAGCAGGACGGGGCTAGCGGGAGTTGTTACAGATACGCAGTATTTT	CASRTGLAGVVTDTQYF
TRBV7-2	TRBJ1-5	.	TGTGCCAGCAGCTTAGACGAGGGTCAGCCCCAGCATTTT	CASSLDEGQPQHF
TRBV2	TRBJ2-3	TRBD1	TGTGCCAGCAGTTATCAGGGGGTGGAGGCAGATACGCAGTATTTT	CASSYQGVEADTQYF
TRBV4-2	TRBJ1-1	.	TGTGCCAGCAGCCAAGATATGAACAGTAGAGCTTTCTTT	CASSQDMNSRAFF
TRBV18	TRBJ2-7	TRBD2	TGTGCCAGCTCACCTCGGGGGGGTCCCTACGAGCAGTACTTC	CASSPRGGPYEQYF
TRBV5-1	TRBJ2-7	.	TGCGCCAGCAGCTTTATGGCACCGGGACAATCAAAATACGAGCAGTACTTC	CASSFMAPGQSKYEQYF
TRBV30	TRBJ1-5	.	TGTGCCTGGAGTTCTCAGGGAAATCAGCCCCAGCATTTT	CAWSSQGNQPQHF